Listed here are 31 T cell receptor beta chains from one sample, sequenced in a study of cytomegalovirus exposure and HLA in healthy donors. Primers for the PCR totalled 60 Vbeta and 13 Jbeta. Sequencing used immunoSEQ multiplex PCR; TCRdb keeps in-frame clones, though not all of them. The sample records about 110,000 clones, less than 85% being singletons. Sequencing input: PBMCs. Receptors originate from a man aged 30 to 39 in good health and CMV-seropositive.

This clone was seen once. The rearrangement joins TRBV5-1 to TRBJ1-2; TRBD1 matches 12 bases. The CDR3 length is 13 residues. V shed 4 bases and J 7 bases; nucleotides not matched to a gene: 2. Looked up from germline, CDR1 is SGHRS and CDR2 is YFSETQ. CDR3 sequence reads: CASSEGQGAGYTF. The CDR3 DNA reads TGCGCCAGCAGCGAGGGACAGGGGGCTGGCTACACCTTC.

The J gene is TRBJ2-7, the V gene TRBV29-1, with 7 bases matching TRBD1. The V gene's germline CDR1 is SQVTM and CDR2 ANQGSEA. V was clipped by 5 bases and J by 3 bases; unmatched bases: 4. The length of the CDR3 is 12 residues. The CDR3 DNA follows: TGCAGCGTTCGGGACAGTGACTACGAGCAGTACTTC. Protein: CSVRDSDYEQYF.

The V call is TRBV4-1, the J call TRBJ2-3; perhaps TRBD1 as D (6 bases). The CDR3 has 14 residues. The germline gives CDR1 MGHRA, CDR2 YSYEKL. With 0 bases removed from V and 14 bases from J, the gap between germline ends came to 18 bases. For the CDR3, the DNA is TGCGCCAGCAGCCAAGAGTCAAAGCCCACAGGGCCGTATTTT. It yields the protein CASSQESKPTGPYF.

The CDR3 loop reads CASSQELPSGTGGEFGEKLFF. CDR3 coding DNA: TGCGCCAGCAGCCAAGAGCTTCCGTCCGGGACAGGGGGCGAATTCGGTGAAAAACTGTTTTTT. The V and J genes are TRBV4-3 and TRBJ1-4, with 12 positions matching TRBD1. V was pared by 0 bases and J by 7 bases, with 18 bases of the junction left unmatched. The CDR3 runs to 21 residues. The germline CDR1 and CDR2 sequences are LGHNA and YSLEER.

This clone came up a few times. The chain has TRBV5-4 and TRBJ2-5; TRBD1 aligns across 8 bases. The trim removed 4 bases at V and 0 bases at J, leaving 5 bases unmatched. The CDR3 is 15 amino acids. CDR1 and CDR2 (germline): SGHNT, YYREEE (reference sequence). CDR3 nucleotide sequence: TGTGCCAGCAGCGCGACAGGGGAGTACCAAGAGACCCAGTACTTC. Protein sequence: CASSATGEYQETQYF. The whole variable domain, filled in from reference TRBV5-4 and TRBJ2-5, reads ETGVTQSPTHLIKTRGQQVTLRCSSQSGHNTVSWYQQALGQGPQFIFQYYREEENGRGNFPPRFSGLQFPNYSSELNVNALELDDSALYLCASSATGEYQETQYFGPGTRLLVL.

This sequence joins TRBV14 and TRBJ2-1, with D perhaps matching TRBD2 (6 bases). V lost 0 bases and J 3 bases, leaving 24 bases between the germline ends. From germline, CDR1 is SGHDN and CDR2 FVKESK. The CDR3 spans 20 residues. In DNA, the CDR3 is TGTGCCAGCAGCCAAGATTCTGTGTACTCCTTTCGGGGGAACTACAATGAGCAGTTCTTC. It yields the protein CASSQDSVYSFRGNYNEQFF.

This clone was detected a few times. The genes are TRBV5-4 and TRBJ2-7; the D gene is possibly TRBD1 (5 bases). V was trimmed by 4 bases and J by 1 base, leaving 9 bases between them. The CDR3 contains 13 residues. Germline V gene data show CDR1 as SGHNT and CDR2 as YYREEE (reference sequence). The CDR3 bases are TGTGCCAGCAGCCAGGGTGAGTCCTACGAGCAGTACTTC. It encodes CASSQGESYEQYF.

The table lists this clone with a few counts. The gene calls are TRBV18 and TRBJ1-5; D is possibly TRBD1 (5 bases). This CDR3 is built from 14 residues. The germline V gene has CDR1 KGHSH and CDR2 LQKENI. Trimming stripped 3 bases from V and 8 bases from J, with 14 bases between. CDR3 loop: CASSPLRDREPQHF. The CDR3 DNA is TGTGCCAGCTCACCTTTGCGGGACCGGGAGCCCCAGCATTTT.

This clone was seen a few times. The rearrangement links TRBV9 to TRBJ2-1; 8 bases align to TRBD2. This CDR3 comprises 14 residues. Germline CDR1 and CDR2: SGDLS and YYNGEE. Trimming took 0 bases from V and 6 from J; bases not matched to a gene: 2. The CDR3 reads CASSVVAGGNEQFF. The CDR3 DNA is TGTGCCAGCAGCGTAGTTGCGGGGGGCAATGAGCAGTTCTTC. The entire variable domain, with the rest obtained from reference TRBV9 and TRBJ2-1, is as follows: DSGVTQTPKHLITATGQRVTLRCSPRSGDLSVYWYQQSLDQGLQFLIQYYNGEERAKGNILERFSAQQFPDLHSELNLSSLELGDSALYFCASSVVAGGNEQFFGPGTRLTVL.

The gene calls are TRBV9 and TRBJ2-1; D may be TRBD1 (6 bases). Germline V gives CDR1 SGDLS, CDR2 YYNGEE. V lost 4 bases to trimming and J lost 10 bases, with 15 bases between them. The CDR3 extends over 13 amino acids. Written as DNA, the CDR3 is TGTGCCAGCAGCTCCCACAGGGCGGAAGAGCAGTTCTTC. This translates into CASSSHRAEEQFF.

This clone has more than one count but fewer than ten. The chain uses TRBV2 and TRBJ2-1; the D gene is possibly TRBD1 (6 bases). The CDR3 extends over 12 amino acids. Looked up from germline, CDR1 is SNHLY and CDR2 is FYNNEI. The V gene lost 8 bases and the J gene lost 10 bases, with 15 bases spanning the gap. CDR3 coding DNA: TGTGCCAGCGGGGGCGATAACGACGAGCAGTTCTTC. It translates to CASGGDNDEQFF.

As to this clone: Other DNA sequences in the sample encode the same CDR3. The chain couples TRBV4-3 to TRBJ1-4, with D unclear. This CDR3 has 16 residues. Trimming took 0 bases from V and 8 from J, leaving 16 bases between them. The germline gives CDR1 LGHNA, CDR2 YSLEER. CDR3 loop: CASSQDIGRVGEKLFF. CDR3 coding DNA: TGCGCCAGCAGCCAAGATATTGGGCGGGTTGGGGAAAAACTGTTTTTT.

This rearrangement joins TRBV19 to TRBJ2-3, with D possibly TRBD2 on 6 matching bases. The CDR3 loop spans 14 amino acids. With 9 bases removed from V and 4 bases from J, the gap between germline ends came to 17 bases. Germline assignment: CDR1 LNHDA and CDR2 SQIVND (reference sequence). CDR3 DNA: TGTGCCAGCTCCGACGGGGGAGACGCAGATACGCAGTATTTT. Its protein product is CASSDGGDADTQYF. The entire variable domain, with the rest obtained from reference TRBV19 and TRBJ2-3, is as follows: DGGITQSPKYLFRKEGQNVTLSCEQNLNHDAMYWYRQDPGQGLRLIYYSQIVNDFQKGDIAEGYSVSREKKESFPLTVTSAQKNPTAFYLCASSDGGDADTQYFGPGTRLTVL.

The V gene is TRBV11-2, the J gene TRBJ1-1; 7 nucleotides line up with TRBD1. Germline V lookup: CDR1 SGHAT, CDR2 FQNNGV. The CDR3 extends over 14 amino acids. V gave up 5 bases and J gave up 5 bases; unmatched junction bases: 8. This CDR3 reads CASSPTGSGTEAFF. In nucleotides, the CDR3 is TGTGCCAGCAGCCCGACAGGGTCGGGGACTGAAGCTTTCTTT.

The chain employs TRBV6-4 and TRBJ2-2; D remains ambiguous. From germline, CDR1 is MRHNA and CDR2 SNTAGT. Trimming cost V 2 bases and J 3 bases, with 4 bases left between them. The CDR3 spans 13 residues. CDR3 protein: CASSDTYTGELFF. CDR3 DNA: TGTGCCAGCAGTGACACTTACACCGGGGAGCTGTTTTTT.

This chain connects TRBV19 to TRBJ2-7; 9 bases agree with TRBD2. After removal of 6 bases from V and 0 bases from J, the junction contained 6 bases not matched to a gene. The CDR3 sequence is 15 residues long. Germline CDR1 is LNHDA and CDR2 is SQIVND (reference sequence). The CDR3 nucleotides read TGTGCCAGTAGGTTAGCGGGGGCGCCCTCCTACGAGCAGTACTTC. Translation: CASRLAGAPSYEQYF. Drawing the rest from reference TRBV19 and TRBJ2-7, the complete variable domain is DGGITQSPKYLFRKEGQNVTLSCEQNLNHDAMYWYRQDPGQGLRLIYYSQIVNDFQKGDIAEGYSVSREKKESFPLTVTSAQKNPTAFYLCASRLAGAPSYEQYFGPGTRLTVT.

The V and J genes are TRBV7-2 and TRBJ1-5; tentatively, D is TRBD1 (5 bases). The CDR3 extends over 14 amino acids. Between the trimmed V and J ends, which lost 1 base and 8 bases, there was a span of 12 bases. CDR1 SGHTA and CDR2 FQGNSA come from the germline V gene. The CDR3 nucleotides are TGTGCCAGCAGCTTAGAAAGGGGTTTTAAGCCCCAGCATTTT. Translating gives CASSLERGFKPQHF.

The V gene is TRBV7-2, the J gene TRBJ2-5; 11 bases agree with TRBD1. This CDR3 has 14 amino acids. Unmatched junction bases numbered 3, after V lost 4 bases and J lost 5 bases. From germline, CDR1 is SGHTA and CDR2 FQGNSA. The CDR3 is CASSSDRGHETQYF. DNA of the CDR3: TGTGCCAGCAGCTCGGACAGGGGGCATGAGACCCAGTACTTC.

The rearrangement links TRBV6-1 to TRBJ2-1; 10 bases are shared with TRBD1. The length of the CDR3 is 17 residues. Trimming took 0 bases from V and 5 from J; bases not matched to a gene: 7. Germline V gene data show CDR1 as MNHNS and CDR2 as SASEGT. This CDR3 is CASSEAYPGQGDNEQFF. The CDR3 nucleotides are TGTGCCAGCAGTGAAGCGTACCCAGGACAGGGGGACAATGAGCAGTTCTTC.

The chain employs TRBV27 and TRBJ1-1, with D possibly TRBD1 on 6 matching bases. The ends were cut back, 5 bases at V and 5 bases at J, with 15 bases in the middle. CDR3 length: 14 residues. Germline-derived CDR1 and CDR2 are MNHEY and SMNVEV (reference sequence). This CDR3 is CASSQGLGNTEAFF. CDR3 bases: TGTGCCAGCAGTCAGGGGCTCGGGAATACTGAAGCTTTCTTT.

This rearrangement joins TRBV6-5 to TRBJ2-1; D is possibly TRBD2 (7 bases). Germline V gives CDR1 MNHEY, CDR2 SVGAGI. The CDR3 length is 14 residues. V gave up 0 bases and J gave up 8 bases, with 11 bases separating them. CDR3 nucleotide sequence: TGTGCCAGCAGTTACTCGTGGGGGGGCGATGAGCAGTTCTTC. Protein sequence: CASSYSWGGDEQFF.

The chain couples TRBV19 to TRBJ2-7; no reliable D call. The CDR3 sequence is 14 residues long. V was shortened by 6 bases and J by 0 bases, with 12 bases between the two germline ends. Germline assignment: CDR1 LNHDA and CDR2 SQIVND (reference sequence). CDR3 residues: CASRLEWSSYEQYF. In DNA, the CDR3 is TGTGCCAGTAGATTAGAATGGAGCTCCTACGAGCAGTACTTC.

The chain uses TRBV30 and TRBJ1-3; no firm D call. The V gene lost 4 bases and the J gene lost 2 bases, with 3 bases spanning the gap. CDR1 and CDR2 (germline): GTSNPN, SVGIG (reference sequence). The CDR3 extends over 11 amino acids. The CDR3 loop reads CAWTAGNTIYF. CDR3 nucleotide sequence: TGTGCCTGGACAGCTGGAAACACCATATATTTT.

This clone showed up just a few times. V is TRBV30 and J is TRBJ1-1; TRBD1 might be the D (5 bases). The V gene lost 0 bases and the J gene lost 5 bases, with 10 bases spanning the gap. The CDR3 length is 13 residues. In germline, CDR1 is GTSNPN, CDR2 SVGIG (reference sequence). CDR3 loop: CAWSVGAGTEAFF. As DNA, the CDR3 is TGTGCCTGGAGTGTAGGGGCAGGGACTGAAGCTTTCTTT.

The CDR3 is CAWTASRGKNIQYF. The CDR3, as DNA: TGTGCCTGGACGGCGAGCAGGGGCAAAAACATTCAGTACTTC. This rearrangement joins TRBV30 to TRBJ2-4; tentative D call: TRBD1 (6 bases). CDR1 is GTSNPN, CDR2 SVGIG, per germline (reference sequence). This CDR3 comprises 14 residues. V was pared by 4 bases and J by 3 bases, with 13 bases between.

CDR3 region: CASSVGNAGGLGYTF. Written as DNA, the CDR3 is TGTGCCAGCAGCGTAGGGAATGCAGGGGGCCTTGGCTACACCTTC. The chain combines TRBV9 with TRBJ1-2; TRBD1 matches 8 bases. The V segment lost 0 bases and the J segment 7 bases; nucleotides outside the gene matches: 8. The CDR3 length is 15 residues. CDR1 SGDLS and CDR2 YYNGEE come from the germline V gene.

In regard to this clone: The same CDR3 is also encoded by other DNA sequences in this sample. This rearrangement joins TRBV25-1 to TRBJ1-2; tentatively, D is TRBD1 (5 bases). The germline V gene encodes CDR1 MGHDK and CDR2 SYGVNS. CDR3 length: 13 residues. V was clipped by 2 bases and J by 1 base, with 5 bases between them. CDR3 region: CASSEQGNYGYTF. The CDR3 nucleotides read TGTGCCAGCAGTGAACAGGGTAACTATGGCTACACCTTC.

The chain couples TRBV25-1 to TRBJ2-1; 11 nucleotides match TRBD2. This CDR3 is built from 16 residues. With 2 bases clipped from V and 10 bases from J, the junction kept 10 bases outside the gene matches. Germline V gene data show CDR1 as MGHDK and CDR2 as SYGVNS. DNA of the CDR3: TGTGCCAGCAGTGAAGGAGTAGCGGGGGGGCCAGGGGAGCAGTTCTTC. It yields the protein CASSEGVAGGPGEQFF.

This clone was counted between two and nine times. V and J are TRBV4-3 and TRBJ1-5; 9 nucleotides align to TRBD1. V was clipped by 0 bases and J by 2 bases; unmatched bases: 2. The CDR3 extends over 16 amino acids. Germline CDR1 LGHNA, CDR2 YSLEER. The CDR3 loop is CASSQDRDRGNQPQHF. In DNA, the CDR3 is TGCGCCAGCAGCCAAGATCGGGACAGGGGCAATCAGCCCCAGCATTTT.

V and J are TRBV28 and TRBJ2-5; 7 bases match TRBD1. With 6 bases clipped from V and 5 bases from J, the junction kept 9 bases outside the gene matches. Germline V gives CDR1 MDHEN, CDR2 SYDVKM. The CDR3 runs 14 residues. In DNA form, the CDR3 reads TGTGCCAGCAGCATGGACAGGCGGTGGGAGACCCAGTACTTC. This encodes CASSMDRRWETQYF.

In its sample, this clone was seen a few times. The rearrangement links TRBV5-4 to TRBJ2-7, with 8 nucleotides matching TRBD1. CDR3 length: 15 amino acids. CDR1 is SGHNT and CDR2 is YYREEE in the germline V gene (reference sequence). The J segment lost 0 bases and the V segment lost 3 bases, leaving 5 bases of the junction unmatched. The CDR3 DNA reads TGTGCCAGCAGCTCTCGGACAGGGAGCTCCTACGAGCAGTACTTC. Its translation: CASSSRTGSSYEQYF.